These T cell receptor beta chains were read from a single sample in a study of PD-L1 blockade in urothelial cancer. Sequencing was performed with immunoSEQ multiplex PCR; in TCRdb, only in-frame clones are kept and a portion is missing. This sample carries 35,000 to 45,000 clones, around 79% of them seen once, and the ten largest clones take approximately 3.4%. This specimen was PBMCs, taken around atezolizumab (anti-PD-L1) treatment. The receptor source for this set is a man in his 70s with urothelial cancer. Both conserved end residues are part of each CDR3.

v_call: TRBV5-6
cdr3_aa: CASNGGLAGTNEQYF

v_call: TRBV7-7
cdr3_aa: CASSLSGGSNEQFF

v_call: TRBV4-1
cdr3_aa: CASSQDRGNQPQHF

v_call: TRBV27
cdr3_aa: CASSPDGGLGANVLTF

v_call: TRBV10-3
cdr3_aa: CAISEPPGQGAIRIYEQYF

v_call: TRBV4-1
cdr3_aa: CASSQDWDRATTEAFF

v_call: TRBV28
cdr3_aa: CASRMTPTGELFF

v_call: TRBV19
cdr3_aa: CASSIDRNTEAFF

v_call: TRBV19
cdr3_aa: CASSIEQLTGELFF

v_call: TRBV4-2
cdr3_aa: CASSQEDSSGANVLTF

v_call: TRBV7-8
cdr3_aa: CASSLARGVDYSYEQYF

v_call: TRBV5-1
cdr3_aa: CASSLVAGGPTDTQYF

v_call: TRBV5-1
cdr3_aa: CASSFGTGRNTEAFF

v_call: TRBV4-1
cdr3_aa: CASSQRTGIRTNQPQHF

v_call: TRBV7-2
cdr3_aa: CASSLISGTGEQFF

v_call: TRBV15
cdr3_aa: CATSREVGRNSPLHF

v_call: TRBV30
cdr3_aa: CAWSPGGGFNEQFF

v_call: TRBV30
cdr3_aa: CAWSSNGVTGNTIYF

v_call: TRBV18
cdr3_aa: CASSTGQGVGYTF

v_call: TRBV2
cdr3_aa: CASTLRGNTEAFF

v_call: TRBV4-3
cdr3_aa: CASSGGLAPDTQYF

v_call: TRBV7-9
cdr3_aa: CASSLLLAGTTDTQYF

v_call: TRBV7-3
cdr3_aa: CASSIGLAGTGELFF

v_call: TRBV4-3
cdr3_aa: CASSQGEADTQYF

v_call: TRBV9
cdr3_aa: CASSVDRGRDGELFF

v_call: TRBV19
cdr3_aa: CASSIDPWGTGVSNQPQHF

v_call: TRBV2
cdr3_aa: CASSEGQIATNEKLFF

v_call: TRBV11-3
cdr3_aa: CASSLDFRAGVSYNEQFF